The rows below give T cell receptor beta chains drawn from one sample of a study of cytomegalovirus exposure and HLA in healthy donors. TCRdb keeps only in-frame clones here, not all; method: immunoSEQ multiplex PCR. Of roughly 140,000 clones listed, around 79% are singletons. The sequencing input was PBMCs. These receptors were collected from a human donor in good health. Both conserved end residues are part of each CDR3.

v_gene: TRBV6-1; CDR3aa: CASSVSWTGTYGYTF
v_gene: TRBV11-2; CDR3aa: CASSRDRGSFYEQYF
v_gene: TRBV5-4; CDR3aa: CASSLAGENTIYF
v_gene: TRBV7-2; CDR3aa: CASSPEGGPPSIYYGYTF
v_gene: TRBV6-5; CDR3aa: CASSSNRGDNYYGYTF
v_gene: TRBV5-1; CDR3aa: CASSVAGTATYEQYF
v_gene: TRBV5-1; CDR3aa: CASSSLGGPNEQYF
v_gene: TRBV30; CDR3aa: CAWKRVGGGAFF
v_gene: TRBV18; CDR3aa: CASSPVAGATDTQYF
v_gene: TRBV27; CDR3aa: CASSFLRASSYEQYF
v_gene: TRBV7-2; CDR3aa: CASSSEGSREQYF
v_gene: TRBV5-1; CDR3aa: CASSLRGDGENIQYF
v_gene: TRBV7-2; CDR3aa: CASRPIRLLLRGDTQYF
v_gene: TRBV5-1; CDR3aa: CASSLSPRTGQETQYF
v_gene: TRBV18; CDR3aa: CASAPGTGFSYEQYF
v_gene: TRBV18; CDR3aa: CASSPLTSGNEQYF
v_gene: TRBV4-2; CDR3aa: CASSQAGSNEKLFF
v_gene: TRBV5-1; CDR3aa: CASSLSAHPEETQYF
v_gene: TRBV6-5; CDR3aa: CASQGASYGYTF
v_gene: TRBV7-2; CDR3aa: CASSPTFQRLARDTQYF
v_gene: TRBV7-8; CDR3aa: CASSLAGSGGPSSYNEQFF
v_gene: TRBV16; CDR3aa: CASSQNGQGVGEKLFF
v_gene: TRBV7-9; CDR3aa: CASSYSGSQYEAFF
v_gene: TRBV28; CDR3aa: CASSLSGAYNEQFF
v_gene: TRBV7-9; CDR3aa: CASSFTGQGRTGELFF
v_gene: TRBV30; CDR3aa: CAWSVPGNYEQYF
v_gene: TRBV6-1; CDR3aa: CASMGQPMNTEAFF
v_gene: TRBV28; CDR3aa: CASSSGQLYEQYF
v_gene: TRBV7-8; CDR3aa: CASSLGRVRVGELFF
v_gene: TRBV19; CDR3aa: CASSMGLGRSDIQYF
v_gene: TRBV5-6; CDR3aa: CASSLFLAGTSTDTQYF
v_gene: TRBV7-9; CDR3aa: CASSTAQGMVGYEQYF
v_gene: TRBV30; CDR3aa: CARRLIRQGNCGTRDEQYF
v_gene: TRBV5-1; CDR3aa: CASSFAGAEYNEQFF
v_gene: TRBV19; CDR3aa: CASIQTGDNYGYTF
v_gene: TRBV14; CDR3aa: CASQSGGTQYF
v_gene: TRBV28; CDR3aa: CASSWAGGYEQYF
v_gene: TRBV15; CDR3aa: CATAVDRGTTDTQYF